A selection of T cell receptor beta chains follows, all from one sample in a study of shared clonotypes between healthy human individuals. TCRdb's table, derived via immunoSEQ multiplex PCR, lists solely in-frame clones and lacks some. Of 2 million to 2.5 million clones in the sample, 90% to 96% were seen once. Sequences were obtained from naive CD4+ T cells sorted from blood. All receptors come from a man between 18 and 35 years old in good health. Each CDR3 is given with its conserved first and last residue. The D gene is left open where the match is weak. Clone size is not always given. Where it is, it says once, few, many or a class for expanded clones.

clone_size	j_call	d_call	v_call	cdr3_nt	cdr3_aa
once	TRBJ1-4	-	TRBV4-1	TGCGCCAGCAGCCGGTTGTTAGCAACTAATGAAAAACTGTTTTTT	CASSRLLATNEKLFF
-	TRBJ2-7	TRBD1	TRBV2	TGTGCCAGCAGAGAAGACAGGGCTGAAGTCTACGAGCAGTACTTC	CASREDRAEVYEQYF
-	TRBJ2-7	TRBD1	TRBV28	TGTGCCAGCACAACCACAGGGGCCTACGAGCAGTACTTC	CASTTTGAYEQYF
-	TRBJ2-1	-	TRBV9	TGTGCCAGCAGCGTAGATCCCGGGAGCGGCTCCTACAATGAGCAGTTCTTC	CASSVDPGSGSYNEQFF
-	TRBJ2-7	-	TRBV21-1	TGTGCCAGCAGCAAACCAGCGACAGTCCCCTCTCTCGAGCAGTACTTC	CASSKPATVPSLEQYF
-	TRBJ2-7	TRBD1	TRBV11-2	TGTGCCAGCAGCCCAGACAGGGGTCAGGGCGAGCAGTACTTC	CASSPDRGQGEQYF
-	TRBJ2-7	TRBD2	TRBV18	TGTGCCAGCTCACCACCAAGCGGGAGCTCCTACGAGCAGTACTTC	CASSPPSGSSYEQYF
-	TRBJ2-3	-	TRBV6-5	TGTGCCAGCAGTACAGGCACAGATACGCAGTATTTT	CASSTGTDTQYF
-	TRBJ1-1	TRBD1	TRBV12-5	TGTGCTAGTGGTTATCAGGGGGATAACACTGAAGCTTTCTTT	CASGYQGDNTEAFF
-	TRBJ1-1	TRBD1	TRBV6-5	TGTGCCAGCACCTCGGGACAGGGGGACACTGAAGCTTTCTTT	CASTSGQGDTEAFF
-	TRBJ2-5	-	TRBV6-1	TGTGCCAGCAGTGGGCGGGATTCCCTCCAAGAGACCCAGTACTTC	CASSGRDSLQETQYF
few	TRBJ2-7	TRBD1	TRBV5-1	TGCGCCAGCAGCTTGGGGGACAGGGGCTACGAGCAGTACTTC	CASSLGDRGYEQYF
-	TRBJ2-1	-	TRBV7-9	TGTGCCAGCAGCAAGGCCGAAACTACAAATGAGCAGTTCTTC	CASSKAETTNEQFF
-	TRBJ1-5	-	TRBV25-1	TGTGCCAGCAGTCGCTCCCGAAGATGGGGCAATCAGCCCCAGCATTTT	CASSRSRRWGNQPQHF
-	TRBJ2-5	-	TRBV7-8	TGTGCCAGCAGGTCCGGGACCCAAGTCGTAGAGACCCAGTACTTC	CASRSGTQVVETQYF
-	TRBJ2-7	-	TRBV6-6	TGTGCCAGCAGTTACGATAGCCGGAACGAGCAGTACTTC	CASSYDSRNEQYF
-	TRBJ2-1	-	TRBV9	TGTGCCAGCAGCGTAGTTACTACCCCCTACAATGAGCAGTTCTTC	CASSVVTTPYNEQFF
-	TRBJ1-1	TRBD1	TRBV10-2	TGCGCCAGCAGTGCGAGGGGGCGAATCACTGAAGCTTTCTTT	CASSARGRITEAFF
once	TRBJ2-1	-	TRBV7-9	TGTGCCAGCAGCTTAGACGGAGTACGGGGACATGAGCAGTTCTTC	CASSLDGVRGHEQFF
-	TRBJ2-7	-	TRBV4-3	TGCGCCAGCAGCCAAGAGTTTGGGTACGAGCAGTACTTC	CASSQEFGYEQYF
-	TRBJ2-1	-	TRBV7-6	TGTGCCAGCAGCCCCCCACCGGGACCAAGCTCCTACAATGAGCAGTTCTTC	CASSPPPGPSSYNEQFF
-	TRBJ2-5	TRBD1	TRBV19	TGTGCCAGTAGTAGGGGACAGGCCCAAGAAGAGACCCAGTACTTC	CASSRGQAQEETQYF
-	TRBJ1-2	TRBD1	TRBV6-9	TGTGCCAGCAGTCCGGGACAGGCGGGTGATGGCTACACCTTC	CASSPGQAGDGYTF
-	TRBJ2-7	-	TRBV5-1	TGCGCCAGCAGCTTCGGCCAGGGCATTTACGAGCAGTACTTC	CASSFGQGIYEQYF
-	TRBJ2-5	-	TRBV18	TGTGCCAGCTCACCATGGAACATAACGCAAGAGACCCAGTACTTC	CASSPWNITQETQYF
-	TRBJ2-1	TRBD1	TRBV4-1	TGCGCCAGCAGCCGCTCCGGGACAGGGGGGCCTAGGAATGAGCAGTTCTTC	CASSRSGTGGPRNEQFF
few	TRBJ1-2	-	TRBV5-1	TGCGCCAGTTCTGAGGCAGCAGCTAACTATGGCTACACCTTC	CASSEAAANYGYTF
few	TRBJ1-1	-	TRBV30	TGTGCCTGGAGTACGGATAACGAAGCTTTCTTT	CAWSTDNEAFF
-	TRBJ2-7	TRBD1	TRBV6-5	TGTGCCAGCAGTTACTGGACAGGGTCCTCCTACGAGCAGTACTTC	CASSYWTGSSYEQYF